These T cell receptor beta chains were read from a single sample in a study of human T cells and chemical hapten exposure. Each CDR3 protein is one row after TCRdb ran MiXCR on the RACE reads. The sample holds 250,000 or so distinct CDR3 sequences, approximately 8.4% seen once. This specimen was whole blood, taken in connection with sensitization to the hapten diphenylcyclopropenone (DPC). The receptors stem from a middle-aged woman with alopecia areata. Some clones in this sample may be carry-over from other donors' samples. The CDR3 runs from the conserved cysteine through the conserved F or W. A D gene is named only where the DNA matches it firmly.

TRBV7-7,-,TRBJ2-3,CASSLRASDTQYF
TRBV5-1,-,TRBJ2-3,CASSSNYRDTQYF
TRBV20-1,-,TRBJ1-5,CSASSGGNQPQHF
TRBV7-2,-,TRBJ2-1,CASSLVNNYNEQFF
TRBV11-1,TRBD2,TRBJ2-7,CASSKRAGVAYEQYF
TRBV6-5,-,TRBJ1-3,CASSYSWDYSGNTIYF
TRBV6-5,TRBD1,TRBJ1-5,CASSPQGLQPQHF
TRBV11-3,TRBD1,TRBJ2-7,CASSVGQGPYEQYF
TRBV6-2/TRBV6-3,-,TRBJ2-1,CASSAMTGGEQFF
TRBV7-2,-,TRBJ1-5,CASSLSGVSNQPQHF
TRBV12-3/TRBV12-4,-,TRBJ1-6,CASSRRTIRSPLHF
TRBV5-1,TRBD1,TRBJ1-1,CASSLAGQVNTEAFF
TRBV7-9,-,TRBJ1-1,CASSPYREETEAFF
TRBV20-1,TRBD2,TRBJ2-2,CSASDRTSGTGELFF
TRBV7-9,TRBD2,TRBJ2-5,CASSATGGLARQETQYF
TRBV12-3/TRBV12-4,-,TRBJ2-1,CASSLSPYNEQFF
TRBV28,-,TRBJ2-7,CASSLFTGARDEQYF
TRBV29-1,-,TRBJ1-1,CSAPRWDHRGNTEAFF
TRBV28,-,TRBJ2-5,CASSSDSQETQYF
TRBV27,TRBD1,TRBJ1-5,CASSSGQASNQPQHF
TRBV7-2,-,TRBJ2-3,CASSRGVVGTDTQYF
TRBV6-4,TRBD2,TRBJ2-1,CASSDTSGQSEQFF
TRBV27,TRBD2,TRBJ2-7,CASSNSGLAGFHEQYF
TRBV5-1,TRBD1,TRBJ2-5,CASSTRQGETQYF
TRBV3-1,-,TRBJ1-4,CASSQSGSLNEKLFF
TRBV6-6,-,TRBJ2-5,CASSYSVVGGSQETQYF